Given below is one TCR beta chain in context. The data were taken from a study of blood T cell repertoires in COVID-19. About the study: Some COVID-19 samples were acute and others convalescent; all came from the United States, Italy and Spain. T cells, B-cell-depleted T cells, or PBMCs supplied cDNA or gDNA.

Produced via immunoSEQ multiplex PCR; TCRdb's table is partial and in-frame only. Of 54,000 or so clones listed, approximately 88% were seen once; the top ten hold about 3%. The CDR3 is 13 amino acids. The germline V gene has CDR1 SEHNR and CDR2 FQNEAQ (reference sequence). Between the trimmed V and J ends, which lost 5 bases and 4 bases, there was a span of 10 bases. The sequence came from a human donor in a cohort sampled during active COVID-19. This chain links TRBV7-9 with TRBJ2-3; TRBD2 might be the D (6 bases). What was sequenced was peripheral blood. The CDR3 loop reads CASSPASADTQYF. The CDR3 region has the DNA TGTGCCAGCAGCCCGGCTAGCGCAGATACGCAGTATTTT. Filled out from reference TRBV7-9 and TRBJ2-3, the complete variable domain reads DTGVSQNPRHKITKRGQNVTFRCDPISEHNRLYWYRQTLGQGPEFLTYFQNEAQLEKSRLLSDRFSAERPKGSFSTLEIQRTEQGDSAMYLCASSPASADTQYFGPGTRLTVL.